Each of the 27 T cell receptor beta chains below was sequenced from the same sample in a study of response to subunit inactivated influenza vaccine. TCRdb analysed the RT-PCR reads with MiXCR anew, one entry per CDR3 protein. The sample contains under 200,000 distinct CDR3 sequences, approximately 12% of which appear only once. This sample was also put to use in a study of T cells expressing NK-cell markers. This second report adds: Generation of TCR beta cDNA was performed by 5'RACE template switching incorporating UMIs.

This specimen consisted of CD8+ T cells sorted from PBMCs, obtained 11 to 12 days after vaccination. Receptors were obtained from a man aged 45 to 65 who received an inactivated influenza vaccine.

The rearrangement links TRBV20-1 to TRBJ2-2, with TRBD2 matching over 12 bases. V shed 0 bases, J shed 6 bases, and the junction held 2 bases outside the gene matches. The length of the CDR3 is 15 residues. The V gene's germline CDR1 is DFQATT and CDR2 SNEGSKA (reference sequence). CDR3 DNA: TGCAGTGCTAGAGATCCTAGCGGGAGGGCCGGGGAGCTGTTTTTT. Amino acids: CSARDPSGRAGELFF.

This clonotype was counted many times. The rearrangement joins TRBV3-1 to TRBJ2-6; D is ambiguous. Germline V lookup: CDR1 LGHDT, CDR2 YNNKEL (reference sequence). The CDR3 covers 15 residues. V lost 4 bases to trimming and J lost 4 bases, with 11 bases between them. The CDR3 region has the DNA TGTGCCAGCAGCCTAACGCTCTCCGGGGCCAACGTCCTGACTTTC. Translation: CASSLTLSGANVLTF.

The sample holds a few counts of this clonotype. The CDR3 here is CASSSLPSGGTEAFF. DNA of the CDR3: TGTGCCAGCAGCTCCCTTCCCAGCGGAGGCACTGAAGCTTTCTTT. This chain joins TRBV27 and TRBJ1-1; D is uncertain. CDR1 MNHEY and CDR2 SMNVEV come from the germline V gene (reference sequence). V was cut by 6 bases and J by 4 bases, with 18 bases left in between. The CDR3 runs to 15 residues.

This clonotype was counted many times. Here the CDR3 reads CASSFFTGGPLNEQFF. In DNA, the CDR3 is TGTGCCAGCAGTTTTTTTACGGGAGGGCCGTTAAATGAGCAGTTCTTC. This rearrangement joins TRBV12-3 or TRBV12-4 to TRBJ2-1, with TRBD2 identical over 8 bases. The CDR3 spans 16 residues. The ends lost 3 bases at V and 7 bases at J; junction bases unmatched: 11.

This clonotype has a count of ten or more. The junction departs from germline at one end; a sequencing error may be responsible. The CDR3 region is CASSQHGRSTDTQYF. The CDR3 DNA reads TGTGCTAGCAGCCAGCACGGCCGTAGCACAGATACGCAGTATTTT. V and J are TRBV7-7 and TRBJ2-3; D gene uncertain. CDR3 length: 15 residues. The germline CDR1 and CDR2 sequences are SSHAT and FNYEAQ (reference sequence).

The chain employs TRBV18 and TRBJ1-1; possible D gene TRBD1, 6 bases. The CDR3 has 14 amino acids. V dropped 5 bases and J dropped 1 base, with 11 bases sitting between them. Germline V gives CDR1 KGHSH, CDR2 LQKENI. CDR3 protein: CASSTTGSNTEAFF. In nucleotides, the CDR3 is TGTGCCAGCTCAACAACAGGGTCGAACACTGAAGCTTTCTTT.

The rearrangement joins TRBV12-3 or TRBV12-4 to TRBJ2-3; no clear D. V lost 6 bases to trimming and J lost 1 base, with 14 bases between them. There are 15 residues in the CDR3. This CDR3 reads CASSPSRIGTDTQYF. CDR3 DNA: TGTGCCAGCAGCCCCTCTAGAATTGGCACAGATACGCAGTATTTT.

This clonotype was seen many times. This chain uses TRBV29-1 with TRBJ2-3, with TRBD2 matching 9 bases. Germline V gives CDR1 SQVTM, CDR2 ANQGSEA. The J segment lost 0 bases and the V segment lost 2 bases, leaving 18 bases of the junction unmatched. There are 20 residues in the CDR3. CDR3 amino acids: CSVEFRAGGPEVTSTDTQYF. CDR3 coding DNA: TGCAGCGTTGAATTTCGTGCGGGAGGGCCAGAGGTAACAAGCACAGATACGCAGTATTTT.

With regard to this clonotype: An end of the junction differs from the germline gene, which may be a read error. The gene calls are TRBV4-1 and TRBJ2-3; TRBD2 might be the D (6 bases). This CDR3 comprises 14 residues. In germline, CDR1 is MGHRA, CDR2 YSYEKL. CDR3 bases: TGCGCCAGCAGGCCTACTAGCAGCACAGCTACGCAGTATTTT. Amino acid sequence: CASRPTSSTATQYF.

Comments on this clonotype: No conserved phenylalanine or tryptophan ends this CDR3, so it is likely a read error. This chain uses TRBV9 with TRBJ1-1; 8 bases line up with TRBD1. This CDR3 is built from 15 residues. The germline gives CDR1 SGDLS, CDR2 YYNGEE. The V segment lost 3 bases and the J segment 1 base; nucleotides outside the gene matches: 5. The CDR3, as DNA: TGTGCCAGCAGCGGGCGACAGGGGCCGAACACTGAAGCTTTCTTA. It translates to CASSGRQGPNTEAFL.

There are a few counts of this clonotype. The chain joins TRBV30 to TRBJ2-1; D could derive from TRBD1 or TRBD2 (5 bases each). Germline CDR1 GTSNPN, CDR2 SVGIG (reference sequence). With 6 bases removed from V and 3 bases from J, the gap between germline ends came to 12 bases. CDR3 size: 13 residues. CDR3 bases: TGTGCCTGCCGGGACGGGAACTACAATGAGCAGTTCTTC. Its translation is CACRDGNYNEQFF.

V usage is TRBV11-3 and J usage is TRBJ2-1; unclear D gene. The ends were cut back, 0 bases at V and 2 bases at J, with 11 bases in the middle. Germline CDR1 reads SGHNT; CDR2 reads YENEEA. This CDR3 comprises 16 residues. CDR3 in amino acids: CASSLDVSSPYNEQFF. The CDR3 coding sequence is TGTGCCAGCAGCTTAGATGTATCTTCCCCCTACAATGAGCAGTTCTTC.

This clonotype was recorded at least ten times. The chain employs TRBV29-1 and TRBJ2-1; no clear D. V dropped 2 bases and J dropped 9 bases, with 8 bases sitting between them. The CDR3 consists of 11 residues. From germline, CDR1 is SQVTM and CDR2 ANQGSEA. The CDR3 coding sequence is TGCAGCGTTGAATTTCGGGTTGAGCAGTTCTTC. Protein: CSVEFRVEQFF.

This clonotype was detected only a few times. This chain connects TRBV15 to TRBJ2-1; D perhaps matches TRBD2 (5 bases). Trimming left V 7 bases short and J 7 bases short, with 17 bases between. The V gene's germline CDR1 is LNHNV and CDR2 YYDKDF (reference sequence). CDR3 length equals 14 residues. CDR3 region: CATNPRSRGNEQFF. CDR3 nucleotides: TGTGCCACCAACCCCAGGAGCCGGGGAAATGAGCAGTTCTTC.

CDR3 coding DNA: TGTGCCAGCAGCCAATCCAGGGGGCGTGAAGAGACCCAGTACTTC. Amino acids: CASSQSRGREETQYF. The V and J genes are TRBV7-6 and TRBJ2-5, with 8 nucleotides matching TRBD1. The CDR3 totals 15 residues. J gave up 3 bases and V 5 bases, and 8 bases lay outside the gene matches. Germline CDR1 reads SGHVS; CDR2 reads FNYEAQ.

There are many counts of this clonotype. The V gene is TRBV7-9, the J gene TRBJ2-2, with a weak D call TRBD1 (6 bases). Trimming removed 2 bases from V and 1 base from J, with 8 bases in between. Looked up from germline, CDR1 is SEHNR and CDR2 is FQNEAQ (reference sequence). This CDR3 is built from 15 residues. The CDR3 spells CASSLLGQNTGELFF. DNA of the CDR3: TGTGCCAGCAGCTTATTGGGACAGAACACCGGGGAGCTGTTTTTT.

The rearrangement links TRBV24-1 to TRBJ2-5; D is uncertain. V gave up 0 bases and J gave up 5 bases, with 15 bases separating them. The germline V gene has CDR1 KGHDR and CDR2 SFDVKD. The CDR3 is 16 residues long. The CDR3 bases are TGTGCCACCAGTGATTTGGACGCAACACACGGCGAGACCCAGTACTTC. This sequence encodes CATSDLDATHGETQYF.

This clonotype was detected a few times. The CDR3 loop is CAISAGYEQYF. The CDR3 nucleotides read TGTGCCATCAGTGCGGGTTACGAGCAGTACTTC. This chain links TRBV10-3 with TRBJ2-7; D is unclear. The CDR3 totals 11 residues. V gave up 4 bases and J gave up 4 bases, with 5 bases separating them. Germline V gene data show CDR1 as ENHRY and CDR2 as SYGVKD.

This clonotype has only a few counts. The CDR3 here is CASSQTLNEQFF. In nucleotides, the CDR3 is TGTGCCAGCAGCCAGACACTCAATGAGCAGTTCTTC. This chain uses TRBV11-2 with TRBJ2-1; D call uncertain. V was clipped by 5 bases and J by 6 bases, with 8 bases between them. The germline gives CDR1 SGHAT, CDR2 FQNNGV. The CDR3 is 12 residues long.

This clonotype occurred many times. The CDR3 is CASSLDRGGGEQYF. In nucleotides, the CDR3 is TGTGCCAGCAGCTTAGACAGGGGAGGCGGCGAGCAGTACTTC. The chain carries TRBV7-9 and TRBJ2-7; possibly TRBD1 for D (7 bases). The CDR3 runs 14 residues. The germline V and J ends were trimmed by 1 base and 6 bases, with 13 bases remaining between them. Per germline, CDR1 SEHNR and CDR2 FQNEAQ (reference sequence).

CDR3 loop: CASSPPGRSYEQYF. Here the CDR3 DNA reads TGTGCCAGCAGTCCGCCGGGACGTTCCTACGAGCAGTACTTC. V gene TRBV28 combines with J gene TRBJ2-7; D is possibly TRBD1 or TRBD2 (5 bases each). The CDR3 has 14 amino acids. Per the germline V gene, CDR1 is MDHEN and CDR2 is SYDVKM. Trimming left V 5 bases short and J 1 base short, with 12 bases between.

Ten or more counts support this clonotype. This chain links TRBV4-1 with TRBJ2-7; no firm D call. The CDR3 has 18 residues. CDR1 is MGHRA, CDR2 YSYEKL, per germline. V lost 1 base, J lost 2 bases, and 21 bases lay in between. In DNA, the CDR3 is TGCGCCAGCAGCCAAGTTCTATCTTCGGCAGTTCCAGCCTACGAGCAGTACTTC. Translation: CASSQVLSSAVPAYEQYF.

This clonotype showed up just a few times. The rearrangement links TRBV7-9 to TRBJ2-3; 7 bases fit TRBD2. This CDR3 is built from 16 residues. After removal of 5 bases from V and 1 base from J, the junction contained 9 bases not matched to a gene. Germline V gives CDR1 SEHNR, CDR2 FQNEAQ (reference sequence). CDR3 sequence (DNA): TGTGCCAGCAGCACCCTAGACCGGGAGGGCACAGATACGCAGTATTTT. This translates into CASSTLDREGTDTQYF.

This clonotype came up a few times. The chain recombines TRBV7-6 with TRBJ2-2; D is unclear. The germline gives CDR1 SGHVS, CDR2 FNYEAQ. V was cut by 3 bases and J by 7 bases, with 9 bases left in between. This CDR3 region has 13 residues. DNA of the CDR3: TGTGCCAGCAGCTTCCACTTAGGCGGGGAGCTGTTTTTT. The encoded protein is CASSFHLGGELFF. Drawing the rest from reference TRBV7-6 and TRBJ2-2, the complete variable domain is GAGVSQSPRYKVTKRGQDVALRCDPISGHVSLYWYRQALGQGPEFLTYFNYEAQQDKSGLPNDRFSAERPEGSISTLTIQRTEQRDSAMYRCASSFHLGGELFFGEGSRLTVL.

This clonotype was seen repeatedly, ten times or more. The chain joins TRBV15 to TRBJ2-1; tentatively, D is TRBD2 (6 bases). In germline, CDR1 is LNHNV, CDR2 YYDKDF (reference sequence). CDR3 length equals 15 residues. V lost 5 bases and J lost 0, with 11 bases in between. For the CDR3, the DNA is TGTGCCACCAGCGTAGCGGTGAGCTCCTACAATGAGCAGTTCTTC. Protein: CATSVAVSSYNEQFF.

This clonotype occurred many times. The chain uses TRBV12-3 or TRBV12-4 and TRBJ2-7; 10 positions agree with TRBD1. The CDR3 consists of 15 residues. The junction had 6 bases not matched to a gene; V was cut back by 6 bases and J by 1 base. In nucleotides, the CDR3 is TGTGCCAGCAGCGGACCGGGACAGGGGTCCTACGAGCAGTACTTC. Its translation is CASSGPGQGSYEQYF.

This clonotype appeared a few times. Here the CDR3 reads CSATGTGMSNEQFF. The CDR3 nucleotides are TGCAGTGCCACCGGGACAGGGATGTCCAATGAGCAGTTCTTC. This chain links TRBV20-1 with TRBJ2-1, with 9 bases matching TRBD1. Germline loops: CDR1 DFQATT, CDR2 SNEGSKA (reference sequence). V lost 6 bases and J lost 6; bases outside the gene matches: 9. The CDR3 is 14 residues long.